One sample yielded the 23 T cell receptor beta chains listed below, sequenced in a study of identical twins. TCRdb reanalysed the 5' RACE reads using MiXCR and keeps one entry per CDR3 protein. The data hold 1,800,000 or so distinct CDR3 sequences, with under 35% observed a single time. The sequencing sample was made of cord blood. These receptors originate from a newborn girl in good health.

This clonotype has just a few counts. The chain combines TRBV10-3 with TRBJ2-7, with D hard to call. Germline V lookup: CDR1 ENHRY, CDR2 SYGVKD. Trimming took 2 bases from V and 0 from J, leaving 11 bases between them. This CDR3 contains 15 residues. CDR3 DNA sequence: TGTGCCATCAGTGAGATATTTCCAGGCTCCTACGAGCAGTACTTC. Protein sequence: CAISEIFPGSYEQYF.

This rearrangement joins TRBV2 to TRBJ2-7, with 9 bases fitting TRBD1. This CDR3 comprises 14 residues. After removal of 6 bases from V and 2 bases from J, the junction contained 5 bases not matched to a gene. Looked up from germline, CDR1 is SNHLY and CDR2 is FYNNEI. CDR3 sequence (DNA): TGTGCCAGCAGGTTACAGGGGGCTGCCTACGAGCAGTACTTC. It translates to CASRLQGAAYEQYF.

CDR3 in amino acids: CASSHPTGDYNEQYF. CDR3 DNA: TGTGCCAGCAGTCACCCGACAGGGGACTACAATGAGCAGTACTTC. This chain joins TRBV6-6 and TRBJ2-1, with a tentative D call TRBD1 (8 bases). The J call may not be correct, given that the DNA end is closer to TRBJ2-7. Germline V CDR1 and CDR2: MNHNY, SVGAGI (reference sequence). This CDR3 is built from 15 residues.

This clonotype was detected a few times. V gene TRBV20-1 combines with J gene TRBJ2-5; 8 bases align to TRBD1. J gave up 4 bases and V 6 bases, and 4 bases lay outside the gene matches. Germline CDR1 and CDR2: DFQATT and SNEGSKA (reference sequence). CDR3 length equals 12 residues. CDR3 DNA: TGCAGTGCGCCGGACAGGGCAGAGACCCAGTACTTC. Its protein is CSAPDRAETQYF.

The CDR3 region has the DNA TGTGCCAGCAGTTACCGGACAGGCTCTGGAAACACCATATATTTT. This sequence encodes CASSYRTGSGNTIYF. The V gene is TRBV6-5, the J gene TRBJ1-3; 7 bases fit TRBD1. CDR3 length: 15 residues. Germline V gene sequence: CDR1 MNHEY, CDR2 SVGAGI. Trimming cost V 2 bases and J 0 bases; bases outside gene matches: 1.

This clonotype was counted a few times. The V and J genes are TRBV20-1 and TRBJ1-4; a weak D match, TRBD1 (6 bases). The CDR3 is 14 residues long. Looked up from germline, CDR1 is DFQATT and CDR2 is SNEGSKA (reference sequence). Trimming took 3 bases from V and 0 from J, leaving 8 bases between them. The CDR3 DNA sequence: TGCAGTGCTAGGAGGGACACAACTAATGAAAAACTGTTTTTT. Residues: CSARRDTTNEKLFF.

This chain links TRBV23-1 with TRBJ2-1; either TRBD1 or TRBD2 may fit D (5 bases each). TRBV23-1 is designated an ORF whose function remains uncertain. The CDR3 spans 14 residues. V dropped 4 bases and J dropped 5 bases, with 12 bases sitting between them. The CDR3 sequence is CASSRRSGHNEQFF. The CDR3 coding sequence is TGCGCCAGCAGTCGCCGATCGGGACACAATGAGCAGTTCTTC.

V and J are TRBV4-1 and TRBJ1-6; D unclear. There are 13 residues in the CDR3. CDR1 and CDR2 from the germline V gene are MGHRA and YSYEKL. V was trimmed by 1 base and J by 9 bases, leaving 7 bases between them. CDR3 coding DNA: TGCGCCAGCAGCCAAGTTGTGGCTTCACCCCTCCACTTT. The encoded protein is CASSQVVASPLHF.

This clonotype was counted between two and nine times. The CDR3 region has the DNA TGCGCCAGCAGCTTGGCGGGACAGCTCTACAATGAGCAGTTCTTC. Amino acids: CASSLAGQLYNEQFF. The chain couples TRBV5-1 to TRBJ2-1; TRBD1 agrees at 7 bases. The CDR3 spans 15 residues. The germline V gene encodes CDR1 SGHRS and CDR2 YFSETQ. V lost 0 bases, J lost 3 bases, and 3 bases stayed unmatched.

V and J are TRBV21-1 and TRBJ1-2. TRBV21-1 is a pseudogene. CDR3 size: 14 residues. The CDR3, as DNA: TGTGCCAGCAGCAAAGCGGCTATTAACTATGGCTACACCTTC. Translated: CASSKAAINYGYTF.

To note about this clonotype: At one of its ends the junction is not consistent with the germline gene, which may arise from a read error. CDR3 in amino acids: CASGLGGLVHEQFF. In DNA, the CDR3 is TGCGCCAGCGGCTTGGGGGGACTAGTTCATGAGCAGTTCTTC. This chain joins TRBV5-1 and TRBJ2-1, with 8 bases that match TRBD2. The CDR3 covers 14 residues. Germline assignment: CDR1 SGHRS and CDR2 YFSETQ. Variable domain in full (rest from reference TRBV5-1 and TRBJ2-1): KAGVTQTPRYLIKTRGQQVTLSCSPISGHRSVSWYQQTPGQGLQFLFEYFSETQRNKGNFPGRFSGRQFSNSRSEMNVSTLELGDSALYLCASGLGGLVHEQFFGPGTRLTVL.

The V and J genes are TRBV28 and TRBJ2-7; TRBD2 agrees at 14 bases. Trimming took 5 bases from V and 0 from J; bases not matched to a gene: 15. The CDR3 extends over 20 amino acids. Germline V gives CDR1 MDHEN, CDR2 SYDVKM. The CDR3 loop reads CASSRAPRRLAGGNSYEQYF. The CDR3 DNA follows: TGTGCCAGCAGTCGCGCCCCTAGAAGACTAGCGGGAGGGAACTCCTACGAGCAGTACTTC. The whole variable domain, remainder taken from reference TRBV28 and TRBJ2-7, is DVKVTQSSRYLVKRTGEKVFLECVQDMDHENMFWYRQDPGLGLRLIYFSYDVKMKEKGDIPEGYSVSREKKERFSLILESASTNQTSMYLCASSRAPRRLAGGNSYEQYFGPGTRLTVT.

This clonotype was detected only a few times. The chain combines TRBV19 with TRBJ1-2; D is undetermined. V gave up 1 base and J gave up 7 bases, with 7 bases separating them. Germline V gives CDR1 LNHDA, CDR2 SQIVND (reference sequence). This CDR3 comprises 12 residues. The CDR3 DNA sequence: TGTGCCAGTAGTATAGCAACGGTTGGCTACACCTTC. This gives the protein CASSIATVGYTF.

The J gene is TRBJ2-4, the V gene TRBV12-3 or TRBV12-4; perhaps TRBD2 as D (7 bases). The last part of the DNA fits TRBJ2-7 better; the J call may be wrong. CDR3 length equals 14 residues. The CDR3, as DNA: TGTGCCAGCAGTTTACGAGGGGGGGCTCTCGAGCAGTACTTC. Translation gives CASSLRGGALEQYF.

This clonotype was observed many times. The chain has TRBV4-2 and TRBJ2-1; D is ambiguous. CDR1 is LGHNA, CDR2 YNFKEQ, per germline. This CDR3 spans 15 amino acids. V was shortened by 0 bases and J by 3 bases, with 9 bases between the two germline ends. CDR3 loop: CASSQEVGVYNEQFF. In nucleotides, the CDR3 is TGTGCCAGCAGCCAAGAAGTAGGTGTCTACAATGAGCAGTTCTTC.

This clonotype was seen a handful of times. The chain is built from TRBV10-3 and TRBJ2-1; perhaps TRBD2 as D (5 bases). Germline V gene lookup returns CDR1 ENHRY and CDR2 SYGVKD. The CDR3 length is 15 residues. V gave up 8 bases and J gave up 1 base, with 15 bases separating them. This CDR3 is CAIDIERTSYNEQFF. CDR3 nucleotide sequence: TGTGCCATCGATATTGAGCGGACTTCCTACAATGAGCAGTTCTTC.

CDR3 protein: CAISGGGPSSYEQYF. CDR3 DNA: TGTGCCATCAGTGGCGGGGGGCCTAGCTCCTACGAGCAGTACTTC. The rearrangement joins TRBV10-3 to TRBJ2-7, with 8 nucleotides matching TRBD2. Losses at the gene ends were 4 bases for V and 0 bases for J; bases not matched to a gene: 5. CDR1 ENHRY and CDR2 SYGVKD come from the germline V gene. This CDR3 has 15 residues.

Written as DNA, the CDR3 is TGTGCCAGCAGGAGGACAGGCTCCTATAATTCACCCCTCCACTTT. This sequence encodes CASRRTGSYNSPLHF. The V gene is TRBV6-5, the J gene TRBJ1-6, with 7 nucleotides matching TRBD1. The germline CDR1 and CDR2 sequences are MNHEY and SVGAGI. Trimming took 6 bases from V and 0 from J; bases not matched to a gene: 2. The CDR3 runs to 15 residues.

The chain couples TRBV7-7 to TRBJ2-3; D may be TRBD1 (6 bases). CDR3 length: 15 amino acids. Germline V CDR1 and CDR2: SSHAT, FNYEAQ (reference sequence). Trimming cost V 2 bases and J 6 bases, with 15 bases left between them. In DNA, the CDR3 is TGTGCCAGCAGCTTAACCAACAGGGTAGGGGATACGCAGTATTTT. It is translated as CASSLTNRVGDTQYF.

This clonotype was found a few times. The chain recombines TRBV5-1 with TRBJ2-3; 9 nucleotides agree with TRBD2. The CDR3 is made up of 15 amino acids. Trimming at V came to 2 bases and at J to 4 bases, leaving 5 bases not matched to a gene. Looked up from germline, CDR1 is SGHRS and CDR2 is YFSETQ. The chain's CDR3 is CASSFTGTSSDTQYF. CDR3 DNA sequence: TGCGCCAGCAGCTTTACCGGGACTAGCTCAGATACGCAGTATTTT.

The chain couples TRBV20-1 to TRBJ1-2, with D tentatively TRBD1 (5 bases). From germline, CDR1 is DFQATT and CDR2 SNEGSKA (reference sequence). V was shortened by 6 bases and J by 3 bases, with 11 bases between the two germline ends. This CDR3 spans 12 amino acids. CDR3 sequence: CSALGRDYGYTF. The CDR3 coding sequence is TGCAGTGCGTTAGGCAGGGACTATGGCTACACCTTC.

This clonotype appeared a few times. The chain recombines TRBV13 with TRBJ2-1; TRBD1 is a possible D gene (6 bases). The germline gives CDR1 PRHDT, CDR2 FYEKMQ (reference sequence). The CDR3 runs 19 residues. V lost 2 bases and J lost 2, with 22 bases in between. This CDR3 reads CASSLQGSPLQNPYNEQFF. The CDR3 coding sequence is TGTGCCAGCAGCTTACAGGGGTCCCCACTCCAAAACCCCTACAATGAGCAGTTCTTC.

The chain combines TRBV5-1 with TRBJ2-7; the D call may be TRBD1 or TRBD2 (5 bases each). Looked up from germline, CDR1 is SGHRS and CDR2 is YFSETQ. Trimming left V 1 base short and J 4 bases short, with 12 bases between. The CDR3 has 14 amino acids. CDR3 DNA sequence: TGCGCCAGCAGCTTGACCGGGGCTTGGTACGAGCAGTACTTC. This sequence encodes CASSLTGAWYEQYF.